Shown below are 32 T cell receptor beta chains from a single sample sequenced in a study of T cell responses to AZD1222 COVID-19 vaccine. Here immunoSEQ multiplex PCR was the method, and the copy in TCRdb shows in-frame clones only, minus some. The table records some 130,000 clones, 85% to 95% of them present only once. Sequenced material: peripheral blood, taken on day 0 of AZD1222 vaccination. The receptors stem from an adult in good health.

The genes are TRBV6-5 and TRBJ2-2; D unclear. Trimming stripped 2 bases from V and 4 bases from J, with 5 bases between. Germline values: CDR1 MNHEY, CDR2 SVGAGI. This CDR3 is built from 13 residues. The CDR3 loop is CASSYGPTGELFF. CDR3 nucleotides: TGTGCCAGCAGTTACGGGCCCACCGGGGAGCTGTTTTTT.

CDR3 bases: TGTGCCAGCAGTTACAGGGCCGGGGACGCCTACAATGAGCAGTTCTTC. Translated: CASSYRAGDAYNEQFF. The chain links TRBV6-5 to TRBJ2-1; D tentatively fits TRBD1 or TRBD2 (5 bases each). This CDR3 has 16 amino acids. Germline CDR1 MNHEY, CDR2 SVGAGI. The V end was cut by 2 bases, the J end by 2 bases, with 13 bases between.

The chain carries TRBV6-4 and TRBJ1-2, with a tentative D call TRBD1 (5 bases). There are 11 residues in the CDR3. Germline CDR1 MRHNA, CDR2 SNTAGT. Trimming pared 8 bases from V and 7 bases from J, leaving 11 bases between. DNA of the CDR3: TGTGCCAGCTCAGGGTTAGGTGGCTACACCTTC. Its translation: CASSGLGGYTF.

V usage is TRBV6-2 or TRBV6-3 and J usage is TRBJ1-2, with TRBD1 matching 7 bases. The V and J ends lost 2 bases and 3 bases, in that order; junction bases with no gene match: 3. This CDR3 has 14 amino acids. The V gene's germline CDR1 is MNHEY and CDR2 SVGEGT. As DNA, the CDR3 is TGTGCCAGCAGTTACCGACAGGGTTACTATGGCTACACCTTC. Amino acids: CASSYRQGYYGYTF.

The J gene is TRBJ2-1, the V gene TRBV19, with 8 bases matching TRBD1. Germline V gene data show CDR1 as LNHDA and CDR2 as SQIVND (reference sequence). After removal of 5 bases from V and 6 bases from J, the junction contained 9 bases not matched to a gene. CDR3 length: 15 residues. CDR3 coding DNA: TGTGCCAGTAGTCTATCGGGACAGGTGGCCAATGAGCAGTTCTTC. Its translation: CASSLSGQVANEQFF.

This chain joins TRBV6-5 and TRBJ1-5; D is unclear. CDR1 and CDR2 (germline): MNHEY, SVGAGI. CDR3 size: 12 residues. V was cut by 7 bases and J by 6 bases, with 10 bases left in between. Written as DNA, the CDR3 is TGTGCCAGCACCCTAGGGAGTCAGCCCCAGCATTTT. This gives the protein CASTLGSQPQHF.

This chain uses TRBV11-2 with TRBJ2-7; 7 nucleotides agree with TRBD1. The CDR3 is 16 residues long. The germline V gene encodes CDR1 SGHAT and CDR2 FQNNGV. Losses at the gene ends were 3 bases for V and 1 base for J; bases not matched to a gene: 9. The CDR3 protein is CASSFQTGVRSYEQYF. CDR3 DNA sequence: TGTGCCAGCAGCTTCCAAACAGGGGTGAGGTCCTACGAGCAGTACTTC.

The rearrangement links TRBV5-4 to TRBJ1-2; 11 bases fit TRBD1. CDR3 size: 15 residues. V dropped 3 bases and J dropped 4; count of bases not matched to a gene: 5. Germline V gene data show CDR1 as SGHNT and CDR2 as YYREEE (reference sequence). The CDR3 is CASSSGGQGVYGYTF. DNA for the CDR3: TGTGCCAGCAGCTCCGGGGGACAGGGGGTCTATGGCTACACCTTC.

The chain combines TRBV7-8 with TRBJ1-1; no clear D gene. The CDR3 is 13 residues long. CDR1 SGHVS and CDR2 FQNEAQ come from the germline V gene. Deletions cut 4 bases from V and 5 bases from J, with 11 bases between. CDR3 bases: TGTGCCAGCAGCTACCCCGGCTGGACTGAAGCTTTCTTT. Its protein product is CASSYPGWTEAFF.

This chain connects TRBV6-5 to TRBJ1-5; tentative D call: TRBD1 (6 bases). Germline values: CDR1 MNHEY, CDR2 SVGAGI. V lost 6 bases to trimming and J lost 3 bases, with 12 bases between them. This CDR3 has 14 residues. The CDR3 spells CASSYNRDNQPQHF. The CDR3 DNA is TGTGCCAGCAGCTACAACAGGGACAATCAGCCCCAGCATTTT.

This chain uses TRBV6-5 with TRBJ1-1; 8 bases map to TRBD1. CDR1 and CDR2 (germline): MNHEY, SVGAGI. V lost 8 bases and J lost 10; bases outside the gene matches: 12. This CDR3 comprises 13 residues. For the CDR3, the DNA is TGTGCCAGCTCCTCGACAGGGGTTCTGGTAGCTTTCTTT. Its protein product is CASSSTGVLVAFF.

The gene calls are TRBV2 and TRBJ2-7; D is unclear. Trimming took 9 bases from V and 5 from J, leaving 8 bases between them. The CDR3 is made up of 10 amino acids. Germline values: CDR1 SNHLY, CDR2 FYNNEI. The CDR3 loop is CARVYDEQYF. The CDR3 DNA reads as TGTGCCAGAGTTTACGACGAGCAGTACTTC.

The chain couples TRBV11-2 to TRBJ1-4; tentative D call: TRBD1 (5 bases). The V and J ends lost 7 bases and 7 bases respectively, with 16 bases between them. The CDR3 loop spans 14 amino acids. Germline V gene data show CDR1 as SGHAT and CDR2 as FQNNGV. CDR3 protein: CASNVGRVGEKLFF. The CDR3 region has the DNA TGTGCCAGCAACGTAGGCAGGGTGGGTGAAAAACTGTTTTTT.

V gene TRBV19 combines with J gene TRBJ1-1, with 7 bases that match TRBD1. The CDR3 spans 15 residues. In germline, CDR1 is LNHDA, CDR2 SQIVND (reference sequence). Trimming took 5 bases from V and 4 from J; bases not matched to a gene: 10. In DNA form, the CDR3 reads TGTGCCAGTAGTGTACAGGGGACGGGGAGCACTGAAGCTTTCTTT. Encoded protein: CASSVQGTGSTEAFF.

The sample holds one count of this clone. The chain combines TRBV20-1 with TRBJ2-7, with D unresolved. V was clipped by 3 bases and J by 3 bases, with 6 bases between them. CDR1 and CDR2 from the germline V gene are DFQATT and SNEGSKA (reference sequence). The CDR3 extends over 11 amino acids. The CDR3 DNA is TGCAGTGCTAGTTTCAGCTACGAGCAGTACTTC. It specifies CSASFSYEQYF.

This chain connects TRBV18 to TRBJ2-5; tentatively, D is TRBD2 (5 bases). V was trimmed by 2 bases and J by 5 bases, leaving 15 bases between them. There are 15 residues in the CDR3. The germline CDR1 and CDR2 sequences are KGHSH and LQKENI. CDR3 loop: CASSPTRDEQETQYF. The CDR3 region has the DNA TGTGCCAGCTCACCAACACGGGATGAGCAGGAGACCCAGTACTTC. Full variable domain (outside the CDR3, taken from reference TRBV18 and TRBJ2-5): NAGVMQNPRHLVRRRGQEARLRCSPMKGHSHVYWYRQLPEEGLKFMVYLQKENIIDESGMPKERFSAEFPKEGPSILRIQQVVRGDSAAYFCASSPTRDEQETQYFGPGTRLLVL.

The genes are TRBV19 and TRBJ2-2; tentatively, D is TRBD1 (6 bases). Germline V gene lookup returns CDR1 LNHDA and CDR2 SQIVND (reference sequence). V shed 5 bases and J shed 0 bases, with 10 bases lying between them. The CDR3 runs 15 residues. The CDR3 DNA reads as TGTGCCAGTAGTGTGGGACACGCGAACACCGGGGAGCTGTTTTTT. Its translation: CASSVGHANTGELFF.

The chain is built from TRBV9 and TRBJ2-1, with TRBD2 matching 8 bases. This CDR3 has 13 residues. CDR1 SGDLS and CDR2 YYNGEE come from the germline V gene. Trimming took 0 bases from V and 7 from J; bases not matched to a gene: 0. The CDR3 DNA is TGTGCCAGCAGCGTAGCGGGGGGGAATGAGCAGTTCTTC. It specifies CASSVAGGNEQFF.

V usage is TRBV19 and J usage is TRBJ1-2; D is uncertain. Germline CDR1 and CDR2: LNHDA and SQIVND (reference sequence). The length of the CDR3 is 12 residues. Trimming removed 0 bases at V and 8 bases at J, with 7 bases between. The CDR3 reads CASSIDLEGYTF. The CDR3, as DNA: TGTGCCAGTAGTATAGATCTGGAGGGCTACACCTTC.

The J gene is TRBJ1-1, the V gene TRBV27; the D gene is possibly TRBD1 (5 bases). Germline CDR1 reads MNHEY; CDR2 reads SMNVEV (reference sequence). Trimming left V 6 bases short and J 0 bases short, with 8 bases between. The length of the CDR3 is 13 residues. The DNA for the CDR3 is TGTGCCAGCAGCTTGACAGTGAACACTGAAGCTTTCTTT. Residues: CASSLTVNTEAFF.

The CDR3 reads CASSMETGAYYEQYF. The CDR3 nucleotides are TGTGCCAGTAGTATGGAGACAGGTGCCTACTACGAGCAGTACTTC. The V call is TRBV19, the J call TRBJ2-7, with D possibly TRBD1 on 6 matching bases. The CDR3 runs to 15 residues. Germline V gene lookup returns CDR1 LNHDA and CDR2 SQIVND (reference sequence). V gave up 3 bases and J gave up 3 bases, with 15 bases separating them.

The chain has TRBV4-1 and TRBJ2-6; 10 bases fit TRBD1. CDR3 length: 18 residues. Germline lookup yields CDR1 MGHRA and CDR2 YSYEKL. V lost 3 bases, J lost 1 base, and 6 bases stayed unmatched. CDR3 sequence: CASSHMGQGRSGANVLTF. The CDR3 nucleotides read TGCGCCAGCAGCCATATGGGACAGGGGAGGTCTGGGGCCAACGTCCTGACTTTC.

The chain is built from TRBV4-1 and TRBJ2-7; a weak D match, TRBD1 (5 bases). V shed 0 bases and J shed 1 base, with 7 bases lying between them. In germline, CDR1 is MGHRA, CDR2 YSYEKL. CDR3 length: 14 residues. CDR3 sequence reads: CASSQDSGSYEQYF. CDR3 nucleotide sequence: TGCGCCAGCAGCCAAGATTCAGGGTCCTACGAGCAGTACTTC.

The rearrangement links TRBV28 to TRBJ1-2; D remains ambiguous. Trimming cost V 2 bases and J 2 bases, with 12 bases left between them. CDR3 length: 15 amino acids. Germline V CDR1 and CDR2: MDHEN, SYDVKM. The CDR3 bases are TGTGCCAGCAGTTTAGTGGGCCGGGCGAACTATGGCTACACCTTC. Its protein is CASSLVGRANYGYTF.

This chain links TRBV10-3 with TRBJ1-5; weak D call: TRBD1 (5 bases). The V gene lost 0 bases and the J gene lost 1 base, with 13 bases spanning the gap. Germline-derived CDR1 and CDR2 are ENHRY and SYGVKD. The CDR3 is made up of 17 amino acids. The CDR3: CAISESHQGSSNQPQHF. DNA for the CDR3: TGTGCCATCAGTGAGTCTCATCAGGGCTCGAGCAATCAGCCCCAGCATTTT.

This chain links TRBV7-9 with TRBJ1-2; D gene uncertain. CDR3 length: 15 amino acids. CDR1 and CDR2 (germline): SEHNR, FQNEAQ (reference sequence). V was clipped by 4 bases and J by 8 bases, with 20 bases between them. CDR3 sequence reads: CASSSSDGARRGYTF. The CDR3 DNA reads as TGTGCCAGCAGCTCGTCTGACGGAGCCAGACGGGGCTACACCTTC. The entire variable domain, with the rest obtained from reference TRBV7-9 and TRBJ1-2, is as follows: DTGVSQNPRHKITKRGQNVTFRCDPISEHNRLYWYRQTLGQGPEFLTYFQNEAQLEKSRLLSDRFSAERPKGSFSTLEIQRTEQGDSAMYLCASSSSDGARRGYTFGSGTRLTVV.

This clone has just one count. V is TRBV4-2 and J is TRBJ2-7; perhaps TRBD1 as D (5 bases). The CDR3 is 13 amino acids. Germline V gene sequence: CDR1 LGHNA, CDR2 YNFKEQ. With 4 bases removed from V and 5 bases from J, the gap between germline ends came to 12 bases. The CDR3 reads CASSPRVFDEQYF. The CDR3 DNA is TGTGCCAGCAGCCCCAGGGTTTTTGACGAGCAGTACTTC.

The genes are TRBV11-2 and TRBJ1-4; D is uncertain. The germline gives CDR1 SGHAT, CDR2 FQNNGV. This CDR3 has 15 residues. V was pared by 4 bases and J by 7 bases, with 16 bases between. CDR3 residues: CASSSRPAAREKLFF. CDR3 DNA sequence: TGTGCCAGCAGCTCCCGACCGGCTGCCCGTGAAAAACTGTTTTTT.

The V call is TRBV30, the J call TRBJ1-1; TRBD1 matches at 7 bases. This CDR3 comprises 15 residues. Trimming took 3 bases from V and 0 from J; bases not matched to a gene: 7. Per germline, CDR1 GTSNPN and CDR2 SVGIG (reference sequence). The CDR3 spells CAWRNPGQLNTEAFF. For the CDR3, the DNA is TGTGCCTGGAGGAATCCGGGACAGTTGAACACTGAAGCTTTCTTT.

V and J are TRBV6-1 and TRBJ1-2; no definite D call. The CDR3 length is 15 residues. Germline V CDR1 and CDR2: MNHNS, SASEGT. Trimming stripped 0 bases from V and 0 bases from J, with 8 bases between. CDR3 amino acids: CASSEAGLANYGYTF. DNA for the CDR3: TGTGCCAGCAGTGAAGCGGGTCTAGCTAACTATGGCTACACCTTC.

The CDR3 nucleotides are TGCGCCAGCAGCTTGGATCCGGGAACAGCGGAGACCCAGTACTTC. Its translation: CASSLDPGTAETQYF. The chain carries TRBV5-1 and TRBJ2-5; TRBD2 might be the D (5 bases). CDR1 and CDR2 (germline): SGHRS, YFSETQ. Trimming took 0 bases from V and 5 from J, leaving 14 bases between them. This CDR3 is 15 amino acids long.

The CDR3 DNA reads TGTGCCAGCAGCGCCGACAGACTTAACACTGAAGCTTTCTTT. As protein: CASSADRLNTEAFF. The V call is TRBV3-1 (or the pseudogene TRBV3-2), the J call TRBJ1-1, with a possible D match to TRBD1 (5 bases). Germline V gene data show CDR1 as LGHDT and CDR2 as YNNKEL (reference sequence). V was pared by 5 bases and J by 2 bases, with 12 bases between. This CDR3 is built from 14 residues.